This T cell receptor (beta chain) derives from a study of blood T cell repertoires in COVID-19. TCRdb keeps only in-frame clones here, not all; method: immunoSEQ multiplex PCR. Of roughly 100,000 clones listed, about 78% are singletons. This clone was seen more than once but under ten times. Trimming at V came to 0 bases and at J to 5 bases, leaving 4 bases not matched to a gene. Germline CDR1 reads LGHDT; CDR2 reads YNNKEL (reference sequence). The CDR3 consists of 15 residues. The receptor comes from a man in his sixties with active or convalescent COVID-19. The sequenced material came from peripheral blood. This chain connects TRBV3-1 (or the pseudogene TRBV3-2) to TRBJ2-7, with 10 bases fitting TRBD1. The CDR3 nucleotides read TGTGCCAGCAGCCAAGAAGACAGGGGGCGCGACGAGCAGTACTTC. It is translated as CASSQEDRGRDEQYF.